This TCR beta chain comes out of a study of blood T cell repertoires in COVID-19. The CDR3 contains 13 residues. Per germline, CDR1 MNHEY and CDR2 SMNVEV (reference sequence). V was trimmed by 0 bases and J by 7 bases, leaving 9 bases between them. This table comes from immunoSEQ multiplex PCR, and its TCRdb copy is limited to in-frame clones, with some not included. Seen here are about 220,000 clones, 80% to 90% observed once, and the top ten hold about 9.7%. Sequencing input: peripheral blood. The chain couples TRBV27 to TRBJ1-2; D call uncertain. This receptor was obtained from a man aged 45 to 65 with active or convalescent COVID-19. The CDR3 loop reads CASSLSFGSGYTF. The CDR3 coding sequence is TGTGCCAGCAGTTTATCGTTCGGGTCTGGCTACACCTTC.